These 29 T cell receptor beta chains were sequenced from one sample in a study of beta chain features in type 1 diabetes. The sequenced template was cDNA made from the entire isolated RNA. Here immunoSEQ multiplex PCR was the method, and the copy in TCRdb shows in-frame clones only, minus some. In the table there are more than 15,000 clones, about 70% of which are singletons. Study-wide points: Moderately but significantly shorter TCRB CDR3s were found in Type 1 diabetes patients in all four CD4+ subsets.

These TCRs' antigens remain unknown. The sample was stem cell memory CD4+ T cells from blood. These receptors all stem from a man aged 30 to 45 with type 1 diabetes.

This clone was counted a few times. The chain is built from TRBV4-1 and TRBJ1-1, with 9 nucleotides matching TRBD1. Germline-derived CDR1 and CDR2 are MGHRA and YSYEKL. V was clipped by 3 bases and J by 1 base; unmatched bases: 0. The CDR3 runs to 14 residues. CDR3 sequence reads: CASSQGQGNTEAFF. The CDR3 DNA sequence: TGCGCCAGCAGCCAGGGACAGGGGAACACTGAAGCTTTCTTT.

In this sample, this clone turned up once. The chain is built from TRBV7-9 and TRBJ2-1; 7 bases map to TRBD2. This CDR3 has 16 residues. Germline values: CDR1 SEHNR, CDR2 FQNEAQ (reference sequence). The junction had 4 bases not matched to a gene; V was cut back by 2 bases and J by 0 bases. The CDR3 reads CASSLWGGASYNEQFF. CDR3 coding DNA: TGTGCCAGCAGCTTATGGGGGGGTGCCTCCTACAATGAGCAGTTCTTC. Supplemented by reference TRBV7-9 and TRBJ2-1, the full variable domain reads DTGVSQNPRHKITKRGQNVTFRCDPISEHNRLYWYRQTLGQGPEFLTYFQNEAQLEKSRLLSDRFSAERPKGSFSTLEIQRTEQGDSAMYLCASSLWGGASYNEQFFGPGTRLTVL.

This clone occurred a few times. J is TRBJ2-5 and V is TRBV29-1; unclear D gene. With 4 bases removed from V and 2 bases from J, the gap between germline ends came to 8 bases. Looked up from germline, CDR1 is SQVTM and CDR2 is ANQGSEA. This CDR3 is built from 12 residues. The CDR3 sequence: CSVVQSQETQYF. CDR3 bases: TGCAGCGTTGTACAGAGTCAAGAGACCCAGTACTTC.

J is TRBJ1-6 and V is TRBV5-4; 10 positions agree with TRBD1. The CDR3 totals 15 residues. With 1 base clipped from V and 10 bases from J, the junction kept 5 bases outside the gene matches. The germline V gene has CDR1 SGHNT and CDR2 YYREEE (reference sequence). The CDR3 DNA is TGTGCCAGCAGCTTGAAAGGGACAGGGGTATCACCCCTCCACTTT. Translated: CASSLKGTGVSPLHF.

This chain uses TRBV18 with TRBJ2-5; TRBD2 matches 8 bases. The germline V gene encodes CDR1 KGHSH and CDR2 LQKENI. CDR3 length equals 15 residues. J was trimmed by 5 bases and V by 6 bases; bases with no gene match: 11. The chain's CDR3 is CASSPIQAGDETQYF. The DNA of the CDR3 is TGTGCCAGCTCGCCAATCCAAGCGGGGGATGAGACCCAGTACTTC.

The chain has TRBV18 and TRBJ2-7; 9 bases are a match to TRBD1. Germline values: CDR1 KGHSH, CDR2 LQKENI. Unmatched junction bases numbered 7, after V lost 6 bases and J lost 1 base. The CDR3 loop spans 15 amino acids. The CDR3 loop reads CASSQDRGSSYEQYF. The CDR3 DNA reads TGTGCCAGCTCCCAGGACAGGGGATCGTCCTACGAGCAGTACTTC.

V usage is TRBV7-2 and J usage is TRBJ2-5, with 7 bases matching TRBD2. The J call may be in error: the DNA end matches TRBJ2-7 better. Germline V gene data show CDR1 as SGHTA and CDR2 as FQGNSA. This CDR3 is 15 amino acids long. The DNA for the CDR3 is TGTGCCAGCAGCTTATTAGGACTAGGAGAGTACGAGCAGTACTTC. This translates into CASSLLGLGEYEQYF.

In its sample, this clone was seen a few times. The rearrangement joins TRBV18 to TRBJ2-2; perhaps TRBD2 as D (5 bases). CDR3 size: 17 residues. V lost 3 bases to trimming and J lost 3 bases, with 17 bases between them. The V gene's germline CDR1 is KGHSH and CDR2 LQKENI. CDR3 coding DNA: TGTGCCAGCTCACCCCCTTTTGGAATTAGCGACACCGGGGAGCTGTTTTTT. It yields the protein CASSPPFGISDTGELFF.

This clone is a singleton in its sample. CDR3 coding DNA: TGTGCCAGCTCACCCGGTACCGAGCAGTACTTC. Translation: CASSPGTEQYF. The rearrangement uses TRBV18 and TRBJ2-7; no clear D. The CDR3 loop spans 11 amino acids. Trimming pared 3 bases from V and 6 bases from J, leaving 6 bases between. Germline V gene lookup returns CDR1 KGHSH and CDR2 LQKENI.

Here the CDR3 DNA reads TGTGCCAGCAGCTCCGGGACAATGAACGAGCAGTACTTC. It yields the protein CASSSGTMNEQYF. The chain recombines TRBV7-8 with TRBJ2-7, with D possibly being TRBD1 (6 bases). The CDR3 spans 13 residues. The ends were cut back, 4 bases at V and 5 bases at J, with 12 bases in the middle. The V gene's germline CDR1 is SGHVS and CDR2 FQNEAQ.

The chain couples TRBV14 to TRBJ2-5, with unresolved D. This CDR3 is built from 17 residues. Per the germline V gene, CDR1 is SGHDN and CDR2 is FVKESK. V was trimmed by 0 bases and J by 5 bases, leaving 19 bases between them. The DNA of the CDR3 is TGTGCCAGCAGCCAAGACCGAGCTGGTTTGCGGCGGGAGACCCAGTACTTC. Its protein product is CASSQDRAGLRRETQYF.

The CDR3 region is CASSQVAKSGSNQPQHF. CDR3 DNA: TGCGCCAGCAGCCAAGTTGCCAAAAGCGGGAGCAATCAGCCCCAGCATTTT. The chain has TRBV4-1 and TRBJ1-5; D remains unclear. Per the germline V gene, CDR1 is MGHRA and CDR2 is YSYEKL. CDR3 length equals 17 residues. The germline V and J ends were trimmed by 1 base and 1 base, with 14 bases remaining between them.

The genes are TRBV7-2 and TRBJ1-5; 9 bases agree with TRBD1. Germline V lookup: CDR1 SGHTA, CDR2 FQGNSA. V shed 5 bases, J shed 7 bases, and the junction held 12 bases outside the gene matches. The CDR3 sequence is 16 residues long. The CDR3 region has the DNA TGTGCCAGCAGCCCGTTTGGGACAGGGTCGGGGCAGCCCCAGCATTTT. This codes for CASSPFGTGSGQPQHF.

V gene TRBV6-5 combines with J gene TRBJ1-2, with D possibly matching TRBD1 (6 bases). The V gene lost 2 bases and the J gene lost 8 bases, with 18 bases spanning the gap. Germline CDR1 MNHEY, CDR2 SVGAGI. There are 15 residues in the CDR3. The DNA of the CDR3 is TGTGCCAGCAGTTACGAGGGGGAAGGTGTGCGGGGCTACACCTTC. This gives the protein CASSYEGEGVRGYTF.

The V gene is TRBV2, the J gene TRBJ1-2; D gene uncertain. The CDR3 sequence is 14 residues long. Trimming took 2 bases from V and 4 from J, leaving 11 bases between them. The germline gives CDR1 SNHLY, CDR2 FYNNEI. The CDR3 DNA follows: TGTGCCAGCAGTGAATCCGGGAGTAGCTATGGCTACACCTTC. The encoded protein is CASSESGSSYGYTF.

V and J are TRBV29-1 and TRBJ1-4, with TRBD1 identical over 9 bases. Germline V gene sequence: CDR1 SQVTM, CDR2 ANQGSEA. The V segment lost 7 bases and the J segment 1 base; nucleotides outside the gene matches: 10. CDR3 length: 16 residues. In nucleotides, the CDR3 is TGCAGCGCCAACCCGGACAGGGGAGGAACTAATGAAAAACTGTTTTTT. It codes for CSANPDRGGTNEKLFF. The variable domain in full, completed from reference TRBV29-1 and TRBJ1-4, reads SAVISQKPSRDICQRGTSLTIQCQVDSQVTMMFWYRQQPGQSLTLIATANQGSEATYESGFVIDKFPISRPNLTFSTLTVSNMSPEDSSIYLCSANPDRGGTNEKLFFGSGTQLSVL.

This chain links TRBV2 with TRBJ1-6, with 7 bases that match TRBD1. Trimming at V came to 8 bases and at J to 10 bases, leaving 8 bases not matched to a gene. Germline assignment: CDR1 SNHLY and CDR2 FYNNEI. The CDR3 covers 13 residues. CDR3 DNA: TGTGCCAGCCTACAGGGGTGGGGATCACCCCTCCACTTT. Translation gives CASLQGWGSPLHF. Supplemented by reference TRBV2 and TRBJ1-6, the full variable domain reads EPEVTQTPSHQVTQMGQEVILRCVPISNHLYFYWYRQILGQKVEFLVSFYNNEISEKSEIFDDQFSVERPDGSNFTLKIRSTKLEDSAMYFCASLQGWGSPLHFGNGTRLTVT.

This clone was detected only a few times. The chain carries TRBV7-2 and TRBJ2-5; tentative D call: TRBD2 (5 bases). The J call may be faulty, since TRBJ2-7 better matches the DNA end. CDR1 and CDR2 (germline): SGHTA, FQGNSA. The CDR3 is 13 amino acids. The CDR3 loop is CASSRNEGHEQYF. The CDR3, as DNA: TGTGCCAGCAGCCGTAATGAGGGCCACGAGCAGTACTTC.

The chain has TRBV18 and TRBJ1-5, with D maybe TRBD1 (5 bases). Trimming took off 2 bases at V and 2 bases at J, with 7 bases between the two ends. Germline V gene lookup returns CDR1 KGHSH and CDR2 LQKENI. The CDR3 length is 14 residues. CDR3 amino acids: CASSPGAGNQPQHF. CDR3 nucleotides: TGTGCCAGCTCACCAGGGGCGGGCAATCAGCCCCAGCATTTT.

V gene TRBV6-5 combines with J gene TRBJ1-2, with D hard to call. The germline V and J ends were trimmed by 3 bases and 2 bases, with 13 bases remaining between them. The CDR3 runs to 15 residues. From germline, CDR1 is MNHEY and CDR2 SVGAGI. CDR3 DNA sequence: TGTGCCAGCAGTTATAGGCAAGGAGGGAACTATGGCTACACCTTC. It codes for CASSYRQGGNYGYTF.

This clone has a handful of counts. The rearrangement joins TRBV2 to TRBJ1-1; 10 nucleotides agree with TRBD1. J was trimmed by 1 base and V by 7 bases; bases with no gene match: 6. This CDR3 comprises 15 residues. In germline, CDR1 is SNHLY, CDR2 FYNNEI. Here the CDR3 DNA reads TGTGCCAGCAAACCGACAGGGGGCCCGAACACTGAAGCTTTCTTT. The encoded protein is CASKPTGGPNTEAFF.

The count of this clone is one. The genes are TRBV11-1 and TRBJ2-7; possible D gene TRBD1, 5 bases. The germline V gene has CDR1 SGHAT and CDR2 FQDESV (reference sequence). There are 13 residues in the CDR3. Deletions cut 11 bases from V and 0 bases from J, with 14 bases between. The CDR3 loop reads CAFSYRSSYEQYF. Written as DNA, the CDR3 is TGTGCCTTCTCATACAGGAGCTCCTACGAGCAGTACTTC.

The chain employs TRBV6-6 and TRBJ2-5, with 9 bases lining up with TRBD1. This CDR3 contains 10 residues. Germline V gives CDR1 MNHNY, CDR2 SVGAGI (reference sequence). For the CDR3, the DNA is TGTAGTACAGGGGGCGAGACCCAGTACTTC. Protein product: CSTGGETQYF.

This rearrangement joins TRBV28 to TRBJ2-7; 7 bases are a match to TRBD1. CDR1 MDHEN and CDR2 SYDVKM come from the germline V gene. Trimming at V came to 4 bases and at J to 0 bases, leaving 6 bases not matched to a gene. The CDR3 sequence is 15 residues long. The CDR3 loop reads CASSSTAGGSYEQYF. In nucleotides, the CDR3 is TGTGCCAGCAGTTCCACGGCAGGGGGCTCCTACGAGCAGTACTTC.

The CDR3 reads CASSLRGGDGYTF. The CDR3 DNA sequence: TGTGCCAGCAGCTTAAGAGGGGGAGATGGCTACACCTTC. The chain employs TRBV7-9 and TRBJ1-2; perhaps TRBD1 as D (6 bases). The V gene lost 2 bases and the J gene lost 6 bases, with 10 bases spanning the gap. The CDR3 is made up of 13 amino acids. The germline V gene has CDR1 SEHNR and CDR2 FQNEAQ (reference sequence). Looking up the rest from reference TRBV7-9 and TRBJ1-2 gives the full variable domain: DTGVSQNPRHKITKRGQNVTFRCDPISEHNRLYWYRQTLGQGPEFLTYFQNEAQLEKSRLLSDRFSAERPKGSFSTLEIQRTEQGDSAMYLCASSLRGGDGYTFGSGTRLTVV.

This clone was detected only once. The V call is TRBV7-2, the J call TRBJ2-2; the match to TRBD1 covers 10 bases. This CDR3 is built from 16 residues. Trimming removed 5 bases from V and 5 bases from J; junction bases left unmatched: 8. Germline V CDR1 and CDR2: SGHTA, FQGNSA. The DNA for the CDR3 is TGTGCCAGCAGCAAATATGGACAGGGGGGAACCGGGGAGCTGTTTTTT. Protein product: CASSKYGQGGTGELFF.

The count of this clone is one. The chain recombines TRBV5-4 with TRBJ2-7; 7 nucleotides align to TRBD2. CDR1 and CDR2 from the germline V gene are SGHNT and YYREEE (reference sequence). The length of the CDR3 is 14 residues. J gave up 6 bases and V 3 bases, and 9 bases lay outside the gene matches. Here the CDR3 reads CASSSGLVKSEQYF. In DNA form, the CDR3 reads TGTGCCAGCAGCTCCGGACTAGTAAAGAGCGAGCAGTACTTC.

The V and J genes are TRBV4-1 and TRBJ2-7; weak D call: TRBD2 (6 bases). The germline gives CDR1 MGHRA, CDR2 YSYEKL. The CDR3 is 15 amino acids. The ends were cut back, 5 bases at V and 0 bases at J, with 14 bases in the middle. The CDR3 DNA reads TGCGCCAGCAGCTTACGGGACGGGAGCTCCTACGAGCAGTACTTC. Translation: CASSLRDGSSYEQYF.

The chain recombines TRBV23-1 with TRBJ1-4; D not resolved. TRBV23-1 is flagged as an ORF with uncertain function. The CDR3 is 12 amino acids. Trimming took 0 bases from V and 10 from J, leaving 6 bases between them. CDR3 sequence reads: CASSQSERKLFF. CDR3 DNA sequence: TGCGCCAGCAGTCAATCGGAGAGAAAACTGTTTTTT.